This T cell receptor (beta chain) was captured in a study of T cell responses to AZD1222 COVID-19 vaccine. TCRdb's table, derived via immunoSEQ multiplex PCR, lists solely in-frame clones and lacks some. The sample records roughly 87,000 clones, roughly 90% being singletons. Points from the study as a whole: Mostly white British, mostly female donors; authors suggested clonal diversity may be underestimated.

The V and J ends lost 6 bases and 8 bases respectively, with 14 bases between them. Germline V gene sequence: CDR1 SGHTS, CDR2 YDEGEE. This CDR3 has 13 residues. Regarding this clone: The antigen remains unidentified.

The chain has TRBV5-8 and TRBJ1-4; D not certain. This clonotype originated in an adult who received the AZD1222 COVID-19 vaccine. The sample consisted of peripheral blood, taken 28 days after the second AZD1222 dose. This CDR3 reads CASNINAPEKLFF. The DNA of the CDR3 is TGTGCCAGCAATATTAACGCCCCCGAAAAACTGTTTTTT.